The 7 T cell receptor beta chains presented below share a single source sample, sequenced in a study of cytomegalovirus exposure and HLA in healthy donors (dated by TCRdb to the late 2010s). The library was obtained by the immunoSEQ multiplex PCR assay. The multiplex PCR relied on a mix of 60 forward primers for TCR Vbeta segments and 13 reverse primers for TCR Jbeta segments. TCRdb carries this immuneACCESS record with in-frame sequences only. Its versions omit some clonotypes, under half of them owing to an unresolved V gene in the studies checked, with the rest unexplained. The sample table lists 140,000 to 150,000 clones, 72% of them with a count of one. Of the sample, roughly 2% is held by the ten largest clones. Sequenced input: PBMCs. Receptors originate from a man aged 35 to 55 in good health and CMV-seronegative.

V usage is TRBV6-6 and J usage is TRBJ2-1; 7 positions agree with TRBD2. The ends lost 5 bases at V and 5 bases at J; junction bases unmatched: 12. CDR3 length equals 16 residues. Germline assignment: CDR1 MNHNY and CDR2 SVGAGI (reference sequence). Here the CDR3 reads CASSPTGGSRNNEQFF. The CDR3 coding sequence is TGTGCCAGCAGTCCTACGGGGGGTTCACGGAACAATGAGCAGTTCTTC.

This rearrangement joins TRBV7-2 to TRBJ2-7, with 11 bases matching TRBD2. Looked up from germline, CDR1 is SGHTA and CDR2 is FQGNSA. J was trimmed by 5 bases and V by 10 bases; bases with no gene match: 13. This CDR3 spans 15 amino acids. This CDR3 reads CATKPSSGRLHEQYF. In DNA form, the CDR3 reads TGTGCCACCAAGCCTTCTAGCGGGAGGCTCCACGAGCAGTACTTC.

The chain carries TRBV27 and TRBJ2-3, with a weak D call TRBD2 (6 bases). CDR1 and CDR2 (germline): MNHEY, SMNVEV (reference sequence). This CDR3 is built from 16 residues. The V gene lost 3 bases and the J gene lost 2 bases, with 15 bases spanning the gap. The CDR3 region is CASSFYTGTHTDTQYF. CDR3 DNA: TGTGCCAGCAGTTTCTATACGGGGACTCACACAGATACGCAGTATTTT.

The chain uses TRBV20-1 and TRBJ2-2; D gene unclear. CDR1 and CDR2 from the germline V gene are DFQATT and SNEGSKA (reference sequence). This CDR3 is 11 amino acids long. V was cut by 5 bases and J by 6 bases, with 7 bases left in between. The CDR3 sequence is CSAGIAGELFF. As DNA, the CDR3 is TGCAGTGCTGGCATCGCCGGGGAGCTGTTTTTT.

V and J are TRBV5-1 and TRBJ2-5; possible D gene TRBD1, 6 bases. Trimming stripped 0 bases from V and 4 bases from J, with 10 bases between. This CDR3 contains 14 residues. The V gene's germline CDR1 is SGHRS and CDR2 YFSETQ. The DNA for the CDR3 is TGCGCCAGCAGCTTGGTGGGGGCTGGAGAGACCCAGTACTTC. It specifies CASSLVGAGETQYF.

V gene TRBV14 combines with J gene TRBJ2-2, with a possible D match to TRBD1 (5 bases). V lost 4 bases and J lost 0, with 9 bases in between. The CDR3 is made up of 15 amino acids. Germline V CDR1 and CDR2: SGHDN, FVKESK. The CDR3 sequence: CASSRGQTNTGELFF. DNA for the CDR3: TGTGCCAGCAGCCGAGGACAAACGAACACCGGGGAGCTGTTTTTT.

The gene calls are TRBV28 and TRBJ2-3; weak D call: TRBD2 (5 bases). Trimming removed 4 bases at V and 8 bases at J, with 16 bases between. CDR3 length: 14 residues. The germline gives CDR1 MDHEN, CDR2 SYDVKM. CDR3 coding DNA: TGTGCCAGCAGTTCCTATACTAGATTCGGTACGCAGTATTTT. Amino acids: CASSSYTRFGTQYF. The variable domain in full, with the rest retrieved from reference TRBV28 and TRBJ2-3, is DVKVTQSSRYLVKRTGEKVFLECVQDMDHENMFWYRQDPGLGLRLIYFSYDVKMKEKGDIPEGYSVSREKKERFSLILESASTNQTSMYLCASSSYTRFGTQYFGPGTRLTVL.